Presented here are 27 T cell receptor beta chains from one specimen sequenced in a study of yellow fever vaccine responses in identical twins. TCRdb re-analysed the RT-PCR reads in MiXCR, keeping a single row per CDR3 protein. The sample has around 20,000 distinct CDR3 sequences, about two thirds seen once; the top ten hold 2.2%. The sample consisted of T cells from blood (PBMCs), unsorted or a sorted subset (not recorded which), taken before or after yellow fever vaccination (not recorded which). These receptors originate from a woman aged 18-29 years who received the yellow fever vaccine.

The chain couples TRBV24-1 to TRBJ2-5; a weak D match, TRBD2 (6 bases). Germline CDR1 is KGHDR and CDR2 is SFDVKD. V was clipped by 7 bases and J by 2 bases, with 10 bases between them. The CDR3 covers 13 residues. The CDR3 nucleotides are TGTGCCACCAGGGGACTTCTTCAAGAGACCCAGTACTTC. Its protein is CATRGLLQETQYF.

The rearrangement uses TRBV12-3 or TRBV12-4 and TRBJ1-2, with 7 nucleotides matching TRBD1. The CDR3 totals 15 residues. Losses at the gene ends were 6 bases for V and 4 bases for J; bases not matched to a gene: 11. In DNA, the CDR3 is TGTGCCAGCAGAAGTGCGGGACAGACGATCTATGGCTACACCTTC. Translated, it gives CASRSAGQTIYGYTF.

The J gene is TRBJ2-2, the V gene TRBV11-2, with D possibly being TRBD1 or TRBD2 (5 bases each). The CDR3 contains 16 residues. Per the germline V gene, CDR1 is SGHAT and CDR2 is FQNNGV. V was cut by 0 bases and J by 4 bases, with 12 bases left in between. As DNA, the CDR3 is TGTGCCAGCAGCTTAGATGTAGGGACGTCCACCGGGGAGCTGTTTTTT. Protein product: CASSLDVGTSTGELFF.

The chain combines TRBV15 with TRBJ1-1; D is uncertain. The germline V gene encodes CDR1 LNHNV and CDR2 YYDKDF (reference sequence). The CDR3 runs to 12 residues. V shed 0 bases and J shed 5 bases, with 4 bases lying between them. In DNA form, the CDR3 reads TGTGCCACCAGCAGAGATAGAACTGAAGCTTTCTTT. This codes for CATSRDRTEAFF.

The CDR3 coding sequence is TGTGCCAGCAGTTTCTTGGGACAGAACTCTGGGGCCAACGTCCTGACTTTC. Translation gives CASSFLGQNSGANVLTF. The chain couples TRBV12-3 or TRBV12-4 to TRBJ2-6; 7 nucleotides line up with TRBD1. V trimming: 3 bases; J trimming: 0 bases; junction bases outside the gene matches: 5. This CDR3 comprises 17 residues.

The V and J genes are TRBV13 and TRBJ2-7; TRBD2 aligns across 13 bases. The germline V gene encodes CDR1 PRHDT and CDR2 FYEKMQ (reference sequence). With 7 bases clipped from V and 5 bases from J, the junction kept 8 bases outside the gene matches. The CDR3 covers 15 residues. Here the CDR3 DNA reads TGTGCCAGCACGGATTCGGGACTAGCGGGAAACGAGCAGTACTTC. This encodes CASTDSGLAGNEQYF.

This sequence joins TRBV6-2 or TRBV6-3 and TRBJ2-5, with 8 bases fitting TRBD2. Trimming removed 0 bases from V and 7 bases from J; junction bases left unmatched: 19. The CDR3 runs to 19 residues. Per germline, CDR1 MNHEY and CDR2 SVGEGT. The CDR3 coding sequence is TGTGCCAGCAGTTACTCGATGCGCGGGGGGATTGCCCGTAAAGGGACCCAGTACTTC. Translation: CASSYSMRGGIARKGTQYF.

The V gene is TRBV20-1, the J gene TRBJ1-2; D unclear. The CDR3 sequence is 11 residues long. Trimming took off 6 bases at V and 7 bases at J, with 12 bases between the two ends. Per germline, CDR1 DFQATT and CDR2 SNEGSKA (reference sequence). In DNA, the CDR3 is TGCAGTGCCCCAGGTGGGGTTGGCTACACCTTC. This encodes CSAPGGVGYTF.

The V and J genes are TRBV5-6 and TRBJ2-3; D may match TRBD1 or TRBD2 (5 bases each). Germline CDR1 is SGHDT and CDR2 is YYEEEE. The CDR3 loop spans 12 amino acids. Trimming stripped 3 bases from V and 10 bases from J, with 12 bases between. The CDR3 region is CASSSQDSPQYF. The CDR3 nucleotides read TGTGCCAGCAGCTCACAGGACTCACCGCAGTATTTT.

This clonotype has only a few counts. V usage is TRBV18 and J usage is TRBJ1-1; tentative D call: TRBD1 (5 bases). Trimming took off 6 bases at V and 4 bases at J, with 12 bases between the two ends. The CDR3 contains 13 residues. The germline V gene has CDR1 KGHSH and CDR2 LQKENI. CDR3 protein: CASSLGRGTEAFF. CDR3 bases: TGTGCCAGCTCGCTCGGAAGGGGCACTGAAGCTTTCTTT.

The genes are TRBV4-1 and TRBJ1-2, with D perhaps matching TRBD1 (6 bases). The V gene lost 6 bases and the J gene lost 8 bases, with 13 bases spanning the gap. Germline assignment: CDR1 MGHRA and CDR2 YSYEKL. The CDR3 extends over 12 amino acids. In DNA, the CDR3 is TGCGCCAGCAGTTTAACAGGGATGGGCTACACCTTC. Its protein product is CASSLTGMGYTF.

V usage is TRBV10-1 and J usage is TRBJ2-2; weak D call: TRBD1 (5 bases). V lost 5 bases, J lost 5 bases, and 15 bases lay in between. This CDR3 is 15 amino acids long. Germline CDR1 reads WNHNN; CDR2 reads SYGVQD (reference sequence). The CDR3 protein is CASSPGWSGTGELFF. CDR3 bases: TGCGCCAGCAGTCCAGGGTGGTCAGGAACCGGGGAGCTGTTTTTT.

The J gene is TRBJ2-7, the V gene TRBV9; 8 bases map to TRBD1. V shed 0 bases and J 8 bases; nucleotides not matched to a gene: 10. This CDR3 spans 15 amino acids. Looked up from germline, CDR1 is SGDLS and CDR2 is YYNGEE. CDR3: CASSVGGTGPLKQYF. CDR3 DNA: TGTGCCAGCAGCGTAGGCGGGACAGGACCCCTCAAGCAGTACTTC.

This clonotype was counted a single time. This chain uses TRBV11-3 with TRBJ1-1; TRBD1 might be the D (5 bases). The CDR3 loop spans 14 amino acids. V dropped 3 bases and J dropped 8 bases, with 16 bases sitting between them. Germline V gene data show CDR1 as SGHNT and CDR2 as YENEEA. DNA of the CDR3: TGTGCCAGCAGCTTCCTCAGCGGGACTCAGGAAGCTTTCTTT. The encoded protein is CASSFLSGTQEAFF.

This clonotype has a single count. The chain has TRBV5-1 and TRBJ2-4; perhaps TRBD2 as D (5 bases). The germline V gene has CDR1 SGHRS and CDR2 YFSETQ. The CDR3 sequence is 15 residues long. The V and J ends lost 0 bases and 7 bases respectively, with 14 bases between them. CDR3 amino acids: CASSLAGERGNIQYF. As DNA, the CDR3 is TGCGCCAGCAGCTTGGCCGGAGAGCGAGGGAACATTCAGTACTTC.

This clonotype was recorded a few times. V usage is TRBV10-1 and J usage is TRBJ1-1; D not resolved. The CDR3 is 14 amino acids. Trimming removed 3 bases at V and 1 base at J, with 9 bases between. Germline CDR1 is WNHNN and CDR2 is SYGVQD (reference sequence). DNA for the CDR3: TGCGCCAGCAGTGACCGGGCAGGGAACACTGAAGCTTTCTTT. Its protein is CASSDRAGNTEAFF.

V usage is TRBV2 and J usage is TRBJ2-3; D is ambiguous. V lost 3 bases, J lost 0 bases, and 13 bases lay in between. Germline V gene data show CDR1 as SNHLY and CDR2 as FYNNEI. CDR3 length: 16 residues. CDR3 loop: CASSDPSGWSTDTQYF. The CDR3 bases are TGTGCCAGCAGTGACCCGAGTGGGTGGAGCACAGATACGCAGTATTTT. Full variable domain (remainder filled in from reference TRBV2 and TRBJ2-3): EPEVTQTPSHQVTQMGQEVILRCVPISNHLYFYWYRQILGQKVEFLVSFYNNEISEKSEIFDDQFSVERPDGSNFTLKIRSTKLEDSAMYFCASSDPSGWSTDTQYFGPGTRLTVL.

The chain links TRBV3-1 to TRBJ2-3; 13 bases align to TRBD2. Germline trimming cut 2 bases from V and 4 bases from J; bases unmatched to any gene: 3. The CDR3 has 16 amino acids. Germline loops: CDR1 LGHDT, CDR2 YNNKEL (reference sequence). CDR3 bases: TGTGCCAGCAGCCAACTACTAGCGGGGGGGCCAGATACGCAGTATTTT. It encodes CASSQLLAGGPDTQYF.

This clonotype was seen only once. The chain's CDR3 is CASSVVAELSDTQYF. CDR3 coding DNA: TGTGCCAGCAGTGTTGTGGCAGAGTTGTCAGATACGCAGTATTTT. The V call is TRBV2, the J call TRBJ2-3; no definite D call. From germline, CDR1 is SNHLY and CDR2 FYNNEI. Trimming took off 4 bases at V and 4 bases at J, with 15 bases between the two ends. The CDR3 has 15 amino acids.

J is TRBJ1-2 and V is TRBV4-1, with D possibly being TRBD1 (5 bases). Trimming took 2 bases from V and 6 from J, leaving 13 bases between them. The CDR3 sequence is 14 residues long. Germline V lookup: CDR1 MGHRA, CDR2 YSYEKL. CDR3 sequence: CASSQLWGLDGYTF. The CDR3 bases are TGCGCCAGCAGCCAACTATGGGGGTTGGATGGCTACACCTTC.

V usage is TRBV5-1 and J usage is TRBJ2-1; TRBD2 matches 15 bases. The trim removed 1 base at V and 10 bases at J, leaving 6 bases unmatched. CDR1 and CDR2 from the germline V gene are SGHRS and YFSETQ. This CDR3 is 16 amino acids long. The DNA of the CDR3 is TGCGCCAGCAGCTTGCGGACTAGCGGGAGGGCTGAGGAGCAGTTCTTC. This gives the protein CASSLRTSGRAEEQFF. The complete variable domain, with remaining parts taken from reference TRBV5-1 and TRBJ2-1, reads KAGVTQTPRYLIKTRGQQVTLSCSPISGHRSVSWYQQTPGQGLQFLFEYFSETQRNKGNFPGRFSGRQFSNSRSEMNVSTLELGDSALYLCASSLRTSGRAEEQFFGPGTRLTVL.

The chain has TRBV5-4 and TRBJ2-3, with 7 bases aligning to TRBD1. The CDR3 length is 17 residues. CDR1 and CDR2 (germline): SGHNT, YYREEE (reference sequence). V trimming: 0 bases; J trimming: 5 bases; junction bases outside the gene matches: 12. The CDR3 protein is CASSLATGSAFLDTQYF. The DNA of the CDR3 is TGTGCCAGCAGCTTGGCGACAGGGTCAGCGTTTTTAGATACGCAGTATTTT.

This clonotype was counted between two and nine times. The chain couples TRBV12-5 to TRBJ2-7; a possible D gene is TRBD1 (7 bases). Between the trimmed V and J ends, which lost 3 bases and 4 bases, there was a span of 13 bases. The CDR3 spans 14 residues. Germline-derived CDR1 and CDR2 are LGHNT and FRNRAP. The CDR3 is CASGFAGQRYEQYF. The CDR3 DNA sequence: TGTGCTAGTGGTTTTGCGGGACAGAGATACGAGCAGTACTTC.

The chain joins TRBV6-1 to TRBJ1-2; D gene uncertain. The length of the CDR3 is 15 residues. Trimming removed 3 bases at V and 3 bases at J, with 14 bases between. Germline values: CDR1 MNHNS, CDR2 SASEGT. CDR3 sequence: CASSDLVTGYYGYTF. Here the CDR3 DNA reads TGTGCCAGCAGTGATCTCGTCACCGGCTACTATGGCTACACCTTC.

The chain links TRBV11-1 to TRBJ2-1; D remains unclear. V was trimmed by 2 bases and J by 6 bases, leaving 8 bases between them. The germline gives CDR1 SGHAT, CDR2 FQDESV (reference sequence). CDR3 length: 13 amino acids. The CDR3 reads CASSLIAGNEQFF. The CDR3 DNA is TGTGCCAGCAGCTTAATAGCAGGCAATGAGCAGTTCTTC.

V and J are TRBV28 and TRBJ2-1; the D gene could be TRBD1 or TRBD2 (5 bases each). This CDR3 has 15 residues. CDR1 and CDR2 (germline): MDHEN, SYDVKM. Trimming pared 3 bases from V and 2 bases from J, leaving 11 bases between. CDR3 DNA sequence: TGTGCCAGCAGTTTGGGGGAAGCCGCCTACAATGAGCAGTTCTTC. It is translated as CASSLGEAAYNEQFF. Full variable domain (rest looked up from reference TRBV28 and TRBJ2-1): DVKVTQSSRYLVKRTGEKVFLECVQDMDHENMFWYRQDPGLGLRLIYFSYDVKMKEKGDIPEGYSVSREKKERFSLILESASTNQTSMYLCASSLGEAAYNEQFFGPGTRLTVL.

This clonotype was detected only a few times. The chain employs TRBV7-7 and TRBJ2-3; unclear D gene. V was pared by 4 bases and J by 3 bases, with 8 bases between. This CDR3 has 13 amino acids. Germline V gene sequence: CDR1 SSHAT, CDR2 FNYEAQ (reference sequence). For the CDR3, the DNA is TGTGCCAGCAGCTCACGAGAGACAGATACGCAGTATTTT. Its translation is CASSSRETDTQYF.